The T cell receptor (beta chain) described here comes from a study of identical twins. Every sampled donor was Caucasian and healthy. From the 5' RACE reads, TCRdb called clonotypes with MiXCR, one entry per CDR3 protein. The sample has some 600,000 distinct CDR3 sequences; about 7.1% are singletons. Germline loops: CDR1 SGHNT, CDR2 YENEEA. The CDR3 length is 17 residues. V was pared by 5 bases and J by 2 bases, with 21 bases between. A few counts support this clonotype. Its antigen is as yet unknown. Findings of the study overall: Analyses based on zero insertions could be partly confounded by invariant MAIT and iNKT cells.

This same sample was also part of a study on yellow fever vaccine responses in identical twins. From that study: Twins reportedly had a vaccine T cell response that seemed partly convergent, partly personalized.

The origin of this receptor is a young woman in good health. The specimen was PBMCs. The genes are TRBV11-3 and TRBJ1-2; a weak D match, TRBD1 (6 bases). The CDR3 reads CASSTAGGREVNYGYTF. In DNA form, the CDR3 reads TGTGCCAGCAGCACCGCCGGGGGCAGGGAAGTCAACTATGGCTACACCTTC.